These 19 T cell receptor beta chains were all obtained from the same sample, sequenced in a study of blood T cells in healthy people across ages. PCR was performed a second time for about 6 to 12 cycles using a sample-barcoded 5' primer and a J-beta primer mix. TCRdb re-called the 5' RACE reads through MiXCR, storing one row per CDR3 protein. The sample has about 1.5 million distinct CDR3 sequences; around two fifths are singletons. The specimen sequenced was blood. The receptor source for this set is a woman between 18 and 29 years old in good health.

This clonotype was observed a handful of times. The junction differs from germline at one of its ends, possibly a read error. In DNA, the CDR3 is TGTGCCAGCAGTGACTCGACAGACTACGAGCAGTACTTC. This codes for CASSDSTDYEQYF. The V gene is TRBV6-6, the J gene TRBJ2-7; weak D call: TRBD1 (5 bases). The CDR3 sequence is 13 residues long. The germline gives CDR1 MNHNY, CDR2 SVGAGI (reference sequence).

This clonotype showed up many times. V and J are TRBV7-2 and TRBJ1-2, with D uncertain. CDR1 is SGHTA, CDR2 FQGNSA, per germline. The CDR3 runs to 11 residues. V was shortened by 3 bases and J by 7 bases, with 6 bases between the two germline ends. The CDR3: CASSLLGGYTF. In DNA form, the CDR3 reads TGTGCCAGCAGCTTGCTCGGTGGCTACACCTTC. Complete variable domain (other parts from reference TRBV7-2 and TRBJ1-2): GAGVSQSPSNKVTEKGKDVELRCDPISGHTALYWYRQSLGQGLEFLIYFQGNSAPDKSGLPSDRFSAERTGGSVSTLTIQRTQQEDSAVYLCASSLLGGYTFGSGTRLTVV.

The chain combines TRBV7-2 with TRBJ2-1; D remains ambiguous. Gene TRBJ2-7 matches the end of the DNA better, so the J call may be wrong. Germline V gene lookup returns CDR1 SGHTA and CDR2 FQGNSA. CDR3 length: 15 amino acids. CDR3: CASSIDVSSYNEQYF. CDR3 bases: TGTGCCAGCAGTATAGACGTTAGCTCCTACAATGAGCAGTACTTC.

This clonotype was observed a handful of times. This sequence joins TRBV6-1 and TRBJ2-7; D is undetermined. Germline assignment: CDR1 MNHNS and CDR2 SASEGT. Trimming took off 5 bases at V and 4 bases at J, with 9 bases between the two ends. The CDR3 runs to 12 residues. In DNA, the CDR3 is TGTGCCAGCAGTCCAGATTGGTACGAGCAGTACTTC. It encodes CASSPDWYEQYF.

The CDR3 sequence is CASSLNFGEQYF. The CDR3 DNA sequence: TGCGCCAGCAGCTTGAATTTCGGGGAGCAGTACTTC. The chain couples TRBV5-1 to TRBJ2-7, with D hard to call. The CDR3 is 12 residues long. The V and J ends lost 1 base and 7 bases respectively, with 9 bases between them. Germline V gives CDR1 SGHRS, CDR2 YFSETQ.

This clonotype was observed a handful of times. The rearrangement joins TRBV7-2 to TRBJ2-3; the D is unclear. V lost 6 bases to trimming and J lost 2 bases, with 9 bases between them. CDR3 length equals 13 residues. Per the germline V gene, CDR1 is SGHTA and CDR2 is FQGNSA. DNA of the CDR3: TGTGCCAGCAGTTCCGTTAACACAGATACGCAGTATTTT. Its translation: CASSSVNTDTQYF.

This chain connects TRBV6-5 to TRBJ2-1; 12 bases are shared with TRBD2. V was pared by 6 bases and J by 9 bases, with 9 bases of the junction left unmatched. Germline V gene lookup returns CDR1 MNHEY and CDR2 SVGAGI. CDR3 length: 15 residues. The CDR3 reads CASRILAGGSSEQFF. The CDR3 nucleotides read TGTGCCAGCAGAATACTAGCGGGGGGAAGCTCTGAGCAGTTCTTC.

Only one count was recorded for this clonotype. The rearrangement joins TRBV20-1 to TRBJ2-1; TRBD1 or TRBD2 may be the D gene (5 bases each). The germline CDR1 and CDR2 sequences are DFQATT and SNEGSKA (reference sequence). This CDR3 region has 14 residues. V was cut by 0 bases and J by 6 bases, with 12 bases left in between. As DNA, the CDR3 is TGCAGTGCTAGAGAGGGGGTAGCCGGCAATGAGCAGTTCTTC. This gives the protein CSAREGVAGNEQFF.

This chain links TRBV28 with TRBJ2-1, with 9 bases that match TRBD1. Losses at the gene ends were 3 bases for V and 9 bases for J; bases not matched to a gene: 6. Germline CDR1 is MDHEN and CDR2 is SYDVKM. CDR3 length: 14 amino acids. The DNA of the CDR3 is TGTGCCAGCAGTTTGACAGGGGGACCAGGTGAGCAGTTCTTC. Translating gives CASSLTGGPGEQFF.

The chain recombines TRBV12-3 or TRBV12-4 with TRBJ2-7; TRBD1 matches 7 bases. The assigned J gene may be wrong: the sequence end matches TRBJ2-5 better. The CDR3 spans 13 residues. This chain's CDR3 is CASRTGTEETQYF. The CDR3 DNA sequence: TGTGCCAGCCGGACCGGGACAGAAGAGACCCAGTACTTC.

V is TRBV20-1 and J is TRBJ2-5; TRBD2 is a possible D gene (5 bases). The J call is doubtful: the DNA matches TRBJ2-7 better. The length of the CDR3 is 13 residues. Germline lookup yields CDR1 DFQATT and CDR2 SNEGSKA (reference sequence). The CDR3: CSAISGPPYEQYF. The CDR3 bases are TGCAGTGCTATAAGCGGCCCCCCGTACGAGCAGTACTTC.

The rearrangement links TRBV20-1 to TRBJ2-7; TRBD1 or TRBD2 may be the D gene (5 bases each). This CDR3 comprises 15 residues. Germline CDR1 reads DFQATT; CDR2 reads SNEGSKA (reference sequence). The V end was cut by 6 bases, the J end by 0 bases, with 18 bases between. The CDR3 bases are TGCAGTGCACGAGCCAAGGGACCGAACTCCTACGAGCAGTACTTC. Translated: CSARAKGPNSYEQYF.

The V call is TRBV7-9, the J call TRBJ2-7; D is undetermined. The CDR3 spans 13 residues. Germline CDR1 and CDR2: SEHNR and FQNEAQ (reference sequence). The germline V and J ends were trimmed by 4 bases and 6 bases, with 13 bases remaining between them. CDR3 sequence: CASSSENSGEQYF. The CDR3 coding sequence is TGTGCCAGCAGCTCGGAAAACTCGGGCGAGCAGTACTTC.

The V gene is TRBV14, the J gene TRBJ2-7; D perhaps matches TRBD2 (6 bases). The V gene lost 1 base and the J gene lost 5 bases, with 15 bases spanning the gap. The CDR3 has 15 amino acids. Looked up from germline, CDR1 is SGHDN and CDR2 is FVKESK. This CDR3 reads CASSQARGQFHEQYF. CDR3 bases: TGTGCCAGCAGCCAAGCGCGGGGCCAATTCCACGAGCAGTACTTC.

The V call is TRBV6-2 or TRBV6-3, the J call TRBJ2-3, with D possibly TRBD2 on 5 matching bases. The CDR3 has 14 amino acids. Deletions cut 4 bases from V and 6 bases from J, with 14 bases between. Germline loops: CDR1 MNHEY, CDR2 SVGEGT. The chain's CDR3 is CASSSRGADDTQYF. The DNA for the CDR3 is TGTGCCAGCAGTTCCCGGGGAGCCGACGATACGCAGTATTTT.

This clonotype has more than one count but fewer than ten. The chain uses TRBV18 and TRBJ2-3, with unresolved D. The ends were cut back, 2 bases at V and 2 bases at J, with 11 bases in the middle. Germline lookup yields CDR1 KGHSH and CDR2 LQKENI. The CDR3 runs to 15 residues. The CDR3 protein is CASSPGLGSTDTQYF. CDR3 DNA sequence: TGTGCCAGCTCACCAGGGCTAGGGTCCACAGATACGCAGTATTTT.

Regarding this clonotype: One junction end does not reproduce the germline sequence, and a read error may be involved. The chain links TRBV11-2 to TRBJ2-1; D remains ambiguous. The CDR3 covers 15 residues. Germline V gives CDR1 SGHAT, CDR2 FQNNGV. CDR3 protein: CASSFAEAEYNEQFF. The CDR3 DNA reads TGTGCCAGCAGCTTCGCCGAGGCGGAGTACAACGAGCAGTTCTTC. Variable domain in full (rest from reference TRBV11-2 and TRBJ2-1): EAGVAQSPRYKIIEKRQSVAFWCNPISGHATLYWYQQILGQGPKLLIQFQNNGVVDDSQLPKDRFSAERLKGVDSTLKIQPAKLEDSAVYLCASSFAEAEYNEQFFGPGTRLTVL.

This clonotype was counted a few times. One end of the junction fails to match germline, which may point to a read error. This sequence joins TRBV3-1 and TRBJ2-1; TRBD1 or TRBD2 may be the D gene (7 bases each). CDR1 and CDR2 (germline): LGHDT, YNNKEL (reference sequence). The CDR3 is made up of 16 amino acids. CDR3 bases: TGTGCCAGCAGGCAAGGGGGCGGGGGCTCCTACAATGAGCAGTTCTTC. Its protein is CASRQGGGGSYNEQFF.

This clonotype was found a few times. The J gene is TRBJ2-1, the V gene TRBV7-3; TRBD2 matches 12 bases. The ends lost 6 bases at V and 9 bases at J; junction bases unmatched: 9. CDR3 length: 15 amino acids. The V gene's germline CDR1 is SGHTA and CDR2 FQGTGA. CDR3 bases: TGTGCCAGCAGTTTGTCTAGCGGGGGGGCCGGTGAGCAGTTCTTC. As protein: CASSLSSGGAGEQFF.